The 27 T cell receptor beta chains in this list originate from one sample, sequenced in a study of control samples from healthy donors and cancer patients. Produced via immunoSEQ multiplex PCR; TCRdb's table is partial and in-frame only. The data hold 150,000 to 200,000 clones, with around nine tenths observed a single time. The sample consisted of blood. These receptors all stem from a man younger than 35 in good health.

With regard to this clone: At the DNA level, this CDR3 is encoded by other sequences in the same sample as well. The chain joins TRBV28 to TRBJ2-3; D ambiguous. V lost 3 bases, J lost 6 bases, and 4 bases lay in between. Germline CDR1 is MDHEN and CDR2 is SYDVKM. The CDR3 spans 11 residues. This chain's CDR3 is CASSLGDTQYF. CDR3 DNA sequence: TGTGCCAGCAGTTTGGGGGATACGCAGTATTTT.

The chain is built from TRBV7-9 and TRBJ1-1, with D unresolved. The V end lost 1 base, the J end lost 3 bases, and 9 bases lay between the germline ends. The CDR3 is 14 residues long. CDR1 is SEHNR, CDR2 FQNEAQ, per germline (reference sequence). The CDR3 sequence is CASSLVLTYTEAFF. The CDR3, as DNA: TGTGCCAGCAGCTTAGTTCTTACTTACACTGAAGCTTTCTTT.

CDR3 amino acids: CASSGTSSTGELFF. The DNA for the CDR3 is TGTGCCAGCAGCGGGACTAGTTCGACCGGGGAGCTGTTTTTT. This chain connects TRBV7-3 to TRBJ2-2; 8 bases are a match to TRBD2. V lost 5 bases and J lost 5; bases outside the gene matches: 4. The CDR3 extends over 14 amino acids. The germline gives CDR1 SGHTA, CDR2 FQGTGA.

V and J are TRBV19 and TRBJ1-5, with TRBD1 as a possible D gene (6 bases). V lost 5 bases and J lost 4, with 15 bases in between. Germline CDR1 and CDR2: LNHDA and SQIVND (reference sequence). The CDR3 sequence is 15 residues long. CDR3 sequence (DNA): TGTGCCAGTAGTGTTTCACAGGGTCGAAATCAGCCCCAGCATTTT. Protein product: CASSVSQGRNQPQHF.

The V and J genes are TRBV6-1 and TRBJ2-7; TRBD2 matches 10 bases. The CDR3 is 16 amino acids. Germline lookup yields CDR1 MNHNS and CDR2 SASEGT. V was pared by 3 bases and J by 3 bases, with 8 bases of the junction left unmatched. The CDR3 coding sequence is TGTGCCAGCAGTGATTCCGGACTAGCGGAGAACTACGAGCAGTACTTC. This gives the protein CASSDSGLAENYEQYF.

This clone occurred once. This chain uses TRBV5-4 with TRBJ2-5; 14 bases map to TRBD2. The V segment lost 0 bases and the J segment 3 bases; nucleotides outside the gene matches: 4. Germline assignment: CDR1 SGHNT and CDR2 YYREEE (reference sequence). The CDR3 is 17 residues long. CDR3 DNA: TGTGCCAGCAGCTTGGGACTAGCGGGGGGGATAGAAGAGACCCAGTACTTC. Encoded protein: CASSLGLAGGIEETQYF.

The CDR3, as DNA: TGTGCCAGCAGTTCCCCAGGGAGCTCTGGGGCCAACGTCCTGACTTTC. It specifies CASSSPGSSGANVLTF. The chain links TRBV6-2 or TRBV6-3 to TRBJ2-6, with D perhaps matching TRBD1 or TRBD2 (5 bases each). Trimming pared 4 bases from V and 0 bases from J, leaving 10 bases between. The CDR3 covers 16 residues. CDR1 is MNHEY, CDR2 SVGEGT, per germline.

As to this clone: This same CDR3 is encoded by further DNA sequences in the sample. The CDR3 nucleotides read TGTGCCAGCAGCTCGAATAGAAATGAGCAGTTCTTC. The encoded protein is CASSSNRNEQFF. This rearrangement joins TRBV7-2 to TRBJ2-1, with no clear D. The germline gives CDR1 SGHTA, CDR2 FQGNSA. The CDR3 is 12 residues long. Trimming took off 4 bases at V and 7 bases at J, with 8 bases between the two ends.

This sequence joins TRBV7-3 and TRBJ2-3; 14 bases match TRBD2. V shed 4 bases, J shed 5 bases, and the junction held 2 bases outside the gene matches. Germline assignment: CDR1 SGHTA and CDR2 FQGTGA. The CDR3 has 15 amino acids. In DNA, the CDR3 is TGTGCCAGCAGCTCTGGACTAGCGGGGGGAGATACGCAGTATTTT. Translation gives CASSSGLAGGDTQYF.

The chain is built from TRBV28 and TRBJ2-7; 12 positions agree with TRBD2. CDR1 MDHEN and CDR2 SYDVKM come from the germline V gene. The CDR3 has 17 amino acids. V was clipped by 5 bases and J by 2 bases; unmatched bases: 10. The DNA of the CDR3 is TGTGCCAGCAGTCACGTGGGACTAGCGGGTTCTACCTACGAGCAGTACTTC. Translating it yields CASSHVGLAGSTYEQYF.

This chain connects TRBV18 to TRBJ2-7, with D unresolved. V gave up 2 bases and J gave up 4 bases, with 9 bases separating them. Germline V CDR1 and CDR2: KGHSH, LQKENI. The length of the CDR3 is 13 residues. The CDR3 loop reads CASSPSGRYEQYF. The DNA for the CDR3 is TGTGCCAGCTCACCATCTGGGCGTTACGAGCAGTACTTC.

The chain combines TRBV28 with TRBJ2-7, with D uncertain. Germline V gives CDR1 MDHEN, CDR2 SYDVKM. This CDR3 is 12 amino acids long. V lost 4 bases and J lost 7, with 11 bases in between. The CDR3, as DNA: TGTGCCAGCAGTTACCGCCCCGGAGAGCAGTACTTC. Protein: CASSYRPGEQYF.

This clone came up once. This CDR3 reads CASSSIKGAGGLQDTQYF. The CDR3 nucleotides read TGTGCCAGCAGTAGCATTAAAGGCGCGGGGGGACTTCAGGATACGCAGTATTTT. The chain couples TRBV6-2 or TRBV6-3 to TRBJ2-3, with 8 bases aligning to TRBD2. The V segment lost 5 bases and the J segment 6 bases; nucleotides outside the gene matches: 19. The CDR3 is made up of 18 amino acids. In germline, CDR1 is MNHEY, CDR2 SVGEGT.

The chain combines TRBV6-6 with TRBJ2-1, with a weak D call TRBD2 (5 bases). This CDR3 is 12 amino acids long. Germline V gene data show CDR1 as MNHNY and CDR2 as SVGAGI (reference sequence). CDR3 sequence reads: CATGVPYNEQFF. The CDR3 nucleotides are TGTGCAACCGGGGTCCCCTACAATGAGCAGTTCTTC.

Here the CDR3 reads CASSPGPLNTGELFF. The CDR3 nucleotides are TGTGCCAGCAGCCCAGGGCCCTTGAACACCGGGGAGCTGTTTTTT. The chain couples TRBV9 to TRBJ2-2; TRBD1 might be the D (5 bases). Trimming removed 4 bases at V and 1 base at J, with 11 bases between. Germline V gives CDR1 SGDLS, CDR2 YYNGEE. The length of the CDR3 is 15 residues.

This clone turned up a few times. The rearrangement links TRBV29-1 to TRBJ1-1, with 8 bases aligning to TRBD1. The germline V gene encodes CDR1 SQVTM and CDR2 ANQGSEA. The J segment lost 0 bases and the V segment lost 4 bases, leaving 4 bases of the junction unmatched. The CDR3 covers 14 residues. The CDR3 region is CSVVSGGLNTEAFF. CDR3 DNA: TGCAGCGTTGTTTCAGGGGGCCTGAACACTGAAGCTTTCTTT.

This rearrangement joins TRBV11-1 to TRBJ2-5; 11 nucleotides line up with TRBD2. Germline-derived CDR1 and CDR2 are SGHAT and FQDESV (reference sequence). There are 16 residues in the CDR3. V was clipped by 2 bases and J by 2 bases; unmatched bases: 4. CDR3 in amino acids: CASSLHGTSGQETQYF. The DNA of the CDR3 is TGTGCCAGCAGCTTACACGGGACTAGCGGACAAGAGACCCAGTACTTC.

The chain uses TRBV7-2 and TRBJ2-3; 8 nucleotides line up with TRBD2. Germline CDR1 reads SGHTA; CDR2 reads FQGNSA. With V trimmed by 5 bases and J by 11 bases, 18 bases remained unmatched. The CDR3 contains 16 residues. The chain's CDR3 is CASSPLVRGGHYKQYF. CDR3 coding DNA: TGTGCCAGCAGCCCCCTCGTCCGGGGGGGGCATTATAAGCAGTATTTT.

In its sample, this clone was seen once. V usage is TRBV30 and J usage is TRBJ2-1, with D hard to call. V lost 2 bases and J 10 bases, leaving 15 bases between the germline ends. Germline CDR1 and CDR2: GTSNPN and SVGIG (reference sequence). This CDR3 is built from 13 residues. CDR3 loop: CAWSLAPVPEQFF. In DNA, the CDR3 is TGTGCCTGGAGTTTGGCGCCGGTACCGGAGCAGTTCTTC.

The rearrangement links TRBV9 to TRBJ1-1; no firm D call. Germline V lookup: CDR1 SGDLS, CDR2 YYNGEE. V lost 0 bases and J lost 5, with 17 bases in between. The CDR3 is 16 residues long. The CDR3 spells CASSVEGWAAGTEAFF. The CDR3 DNA is TGTGCCAGCAGCGTAGAAGGTTGGGCAGCGGGAACTGAAGCTTTCTTT.

The CDR3 coding sequence is TGCGCCAGCAGCCCGGGCAGTGGGGCGGCTACTGAAGCTTTCTTT. Its protein is CASSPGSGAATEAFF. The chain couples TRBV5-1 to TRBJ1-1; possibly TRBD1 for D (5 bases). Germline assignment: CDR1 SGHRS and CDR2 YFSETQ. This CDR3 comprises 15 residues. The germline V and J ends were trimmed by 4 bases and 5 bases, with 18 bases remaining between them.

The rearrangement links TRBV24-1 to TRBJ2-1; D unclear. The germline V gene has CDR1 KGHDR and CDR2 SFDVKD. This CDR3 has 11 residues. Trimming left V 5 bases short and J 6 bases short, with 4 bases between. The CDR3 region is CATSVGNEQFF. CDR3 nucleotides: TGTGCCACCAGTGTAGGCAATGAGCAGTTCTTC.

V is TRBV10-3 and J is TRBJ2-1; D is unclear. The CDR3 loop spans 11 amino acids. The germline gives CDR1 ENHRY, CDR2 SYGVKD. The V end was cut by 0 bases, the J end by 8 bases, with 2 bases between. In DNA, the CDR3 is TGTGCCATCAGTGAGTCAGATGAGCAGTTCTTC. Amino acid sequence: CAISESDEQFF.

This clone was counted once. This chain links TRBV28 with TRBJ1-4; the match to TRBD1 covers 11 bases. The V gene's germline CDR1 is MDHEN and CDR2 SYDVKM. The CDR3 contains 15 residues. Germline trimming cut 4 bases from V and 8 bases from J; bases unmatched to any gene: 6. The CDR3 DNA reads TGTGCCAGCAGTTCCCGGACAGGGGGCTTGGAAAAACTGTTTTTT. It yields the protein CASSSRTGGLEKLFF.

The V and J genes are TRBV2 and TRBJ2-5; D is possibly TRBD2 (6 bases). CDR3 length equals 15 residues. CDR1 is SNHLY, CDR2 FYNNEI, per germline. Between the trimmed V and J ends, which lost 5 bases and 5 bases, there was a span of 18 bases. CDR3: CASSRGGVRGETQYF. The CDR3 bases are TGTGCCAGCAGTCGAGGTGGGGTCCGGGGGGAGACCCAGTACTTC.

The chain has TRBV4-3 and TRBJ2-3, with 9 bases fitting TRBD1. Germline-derived CDR1 and CDR2 are LGHNA and YSLEER. This CDR3 contains 15 residues. Trimming removed 3 bases from V and 4 bases from J; junction bases left unmatched: 5. The CDR3 reads CASSHHRGPADTQYF. DNA of the CDR3: TGCGCCAGCAGCCACCACAGGGGGCCGGCAGATACGCAGTATTTT.

The chain employs TRBV2 and TRBJ1-5; D ambiguous. Germline CDR1 reads SNHLY; CDR2 reads FYNNEI. This CDR3 is built from 15 residues. The ends were cut back, 1 base at V and 0 bases at J, with 7 bases in the middle. The CDR3 reads CASSEGQYSNQPQHF. In DNA, the CDR3 is TGTGCCAGCAGTGAAGGGCAGTATAGCAATCAGCCCCAGCATTTT.